This T cell receptor (beta chain) came from a study of T-cell memory formation after mild COVID-19. Findings and limits, study-wide: Within pre-infection memory, some responding clones were found, suggesting cross-reactive memory joined.

As concerns this clonotype: What it binds is not known.

Per germline, CDR1 MNHEY and CDR2 SVGAGI. This CDR3 spans 13 amino acids. Trimming shortened V by 7 bases and J by 8 bases, and 12 bases separated the two germline ends. TCRdb re-called the 5' RACE reads with MiXCR, one entry per CDR3 protein. This table holds under 60,000 distinct CDR3 sequences, roughly a tenth found once. The clonotype comes from an adult woman who had mild COVID-19 (a few samples of this study predate the infection). Cell type and time point are not known. Source material: PBMCs or a T cell subset sorted from them (not recorded which). V usage is TRBV6-5 and J usage is TRBJ1-6; maybe TRBD1 (5 bases). The CDR3 bases are TGTGCCAGCACCCCTGGGGGGGATTCACCCCTCCACTTT. Translated, it gives CASTPGGDSPLHF.